Listed below are T cell receptor beta chains from one sample, sequenced in a study of CD8 T cells in ankylosing spondylitis. TCRdb reprocessed the 5' RACE reads via MiXCR and lists one record per CDR3 protein. The data hold 300,000 to 400,000 distinct CDR3 sequences, with roughly 20% observed a single time. The source material was blood, either unsorted or a sorted T cell fraction (not recorded which). The source is a male donor with ankylosing spondylitis or in good health (not recorded which). CDR3s include the opening cysteine and the closing phenylalanine or tryptophan. The D gene is left open where the match is weak. Clone size is shown for a subset of rows, as once, few, many or a class of expanded clone.

v_gene: TRBV29-1
abundance: few
j_gene: TRBJ2-7
d_gene: .
CDR3aa: CSVETTETYEQYF
CDR3nt: TGCAGCGTTGAGACGACTGAAACGTACGAGCAGTACTTC

v_gene: TRBV4-1
abundance: .
j_gene: TRBJ2-4
d_gene: .
CDR3aa: CASSQASRGAKNIQYF
CDR3nt: TGCGCCAGCAGCCAAGCTTCGCGGGGAGCCAAAAACATTCAGTACTTC

v_gene: TRBV29-1
abundance: few
j_gene: TRBJ2-2
d_gene: .
CDR3aa: CSVAGPPNTGELFF
CDR3nt: TGCAGCGTCGCCGGCCCCCCAAACACCGGGGAGCTGTTTTTT

v_gene: TRBV27
abundance: few
j_gene: TRBJ2-5
d_gene: TRBD1
CDR3aa: CASSFTGTGAWGKETQYF
CDR3nt: TGTGCCAGCAGTTTTACCGGGACAGGGGCGTGGGGAAAAGAGACCCAGTACTTC

v_gene: TRBV28
abundance: few
j_gene: TRBJ2-5
d_gene: .
CDR3aa: CATSLAETQYF
CDR3nt: TGTGCCACCTCCCTGGCAGAGACCCAGTACTTC

v_gene: TRBV12-3/TRBV12-4
abundance: .
j_gene: TRBJ2-5
d_gene: .
CDR3aa: CASTPDLIGETQYF
CDR3nt: TGTGCCAGCACCCCGGACCTGATCGGGGAGACCCAGTACTTC

v_gene: TRBV7-8
abundance: .
j_gene: TRBJ2-7
d_gene: TRBD2
CDR3aa: CASSFGPYLGGGEQYF
CDR3nt: TGTGCCAGCAGCTTCGGTCCATATTTGGGGGGGGGCGAGCAGTACTTC

v_gene: TRBV2
abundance: .
j_gene: TRBJ2-1
d_gene: TRBD1
CDR3aa: CASSEARQGAPQNEQFF
CDR3nt: TGTGCCAGCAGTGAAGCGCGGCAGGGGGCGCCCCAGAATGAGCAGTTCTTC

v_gene: TRBV20-1
abundance: .
j_gene: TRBJ2-3
d_gene: .
CDR3aa: CSASEGSSDTQYF
CDR3nt: TGCAGTGCTAGTGAAGGTAGTTCAGATACGCAGTATTTT

v_gene: TRBV27
abundance: .
j_gene: TRBJ1-1
d_gene: .
CDR3aa: CASSHSSGVSTEAFF
CDR3nt: TGTGCCAGCAGTCACTCCTCGGGGGTGAGCACTGAAGCTTTCTTT

v_gene: TRBV12-3/TRBV12-4
abundance: many
j_gene: TRBJ1-5
d_gene: .
CDR3aa: CASRLGSNQPQHF
CDR3nt: TGTGCCAGCCGCCTCGGGAGCAATCAGCCCCAGCATTTT

v_gene: TRBV20-1
abundance: few
j_gene: TRBJ1-2
d_gene: .
CDR3aa: CSARETGLNYGYTF
CDR3nt: TGCAGTGCTAGGGAAACAGGGCTGAACTATGGCTACACCTTC

v_gene: TRBV28
abundance: .
j_gene: TRBJ2-7
d_gene: .
CDR3aa: CASSPPGEVNEQYF
CDR3nt: TGTGCCAGCAGTCCCCCTGGGGAAGTAAACGAGCAGTACTTC

v_gene: TRBV3-1
abundance: few
j_gene: TRBJ2-3
d_gene: .
CDR3aa: CASSPGLLTSTDTQYF
CDR3nt: TGTGCCAGCAGCCCCGGACTCTTAACTAGCACAGATACGCAGTATTTT

v_gene: TRBV11-2
abundance: .
j_gene: TRBJ2-7
d_gene: .
CDR3aa: CASSFESGLLYEQYF
CDR3nt: TGTGCCAGCAGCTTCGAAAGCGGACTACTCTACGAGCAGTACTTC

v_gene: TRBV2
abundance: few
j_gene: TRBJ2-7
d_gene: .
CDR3aa: CASSGGSLYEQYF
CDR3nt: TGTGCCAGCAGTGGTGGAAGTCTCTACGAGCAGTACTTC

v_gene: TRBV5-6
abundance: .
j_gene: TRBJ2-5
d_gene: .
CDR3aa: CASSSTVQLQETQYF
CDR3nt: TGTGCCAGCAGCTCAACCGTGCAACTACAAGAGACCCAGTACTTC

v_gene: TRBV5-1
abundance: .
j_gene: TRBJ1-2
d_gene: TRBD1
CDR3aa: CASSPSGTGVYGYTF
CDR3nt: TGCGCCAGCAGCCCATCCGGGACAGGGGTCTATGGCTACACCTTC

v_gene: TRBV30
abundance: .
j_gene: TRBJ1-5
d_gene: TRBD1
CDR3aa: CAWSVGQGGGQPQHF
CDR3nt: TGTGCCTGGAGTGTAGGCCAGGGGGGGGGTCAGCCCCAGCATTTT

v_gene: TRBV19
abundance: .
j_gene: TRBJ2-5
d_gene: .
CDR3aa: CASRGTGLETQYF
CDR3nt: TGTGCCAGTAGGGGAACAGGGCTGGAGACCCAGTACTTC

v_gene: TRBV29-1
abundance: many
j_gene: TRBJ2-3
d_gene: TRBD1
CDR3aa: CSVVVRTGSPDTQYF
CDR3nt: TGCAGCGTTGTCGTTCGGACAGGGAGTCCAGATACGCAGTATTTT

v_gene: TRBV7-9
abundance: .
j_gene: TRBJ2-1
d_gene: TRBD1
CDR3aa: CASSRGDRGFHEQFF
CDR3nt: TGTGCCAGCAGCCGAGGGGACAGGGGATTCCATGAGCAGTTCTTC

v_gene: TRBV27
abundance: few
j_gene: TRBJ1-1
d_gene: TRBD1
CDR3aa: CASSPTGVVEAFF
CDR3nt: TGTGCCAGCAGTCCGACAGGGGTCGTTGAAGCTTTCTTT

v_gene: TRBV9
abundance: .
j_gene: TRBJ2-1
d_gene: TRBD1
CDR3aa: CASSVDGTVHNEQFF
CDR3nt: TGTGCCAGCAGCGTAGATGGGACAGTCCACAATGAGCAGTTCTTC

v_gene: TRBV27
abundance: .
j_gene: TRBJ2-2
d_gene: TRBD1
CDR3aa: CASGQGAVTGELFF
CDR3nt: TGTGCCAGCGGACAGGGGGCGGTTACCGGGGAGCTGTTTTTT